This T cell receptor beta chain originates from a study of immune evolution from preneoplasia to lung adenocarcinoma. Comments on this clone: The antigen remains undetermined.

Trimming left V 3 bases short and J 2 bases short, with 7 bases between. Germline CDR1 and CDR2: SGDLS and YYNGEE. CDR3 length equals 13 residues. Sequencing used immunoSEQ multiplex PCR; TCRdb keeps in-frame clones, though not all of them. The repertoire has approximately 10,000 clones, around four fifths of them found once; the top ten carry 6.6%. General study findings and limits: From normal lung to invasive adenocarcinoma, top clone frequencies appeared to decrease. T cell clonality was higher in KRAS-mutant than EGFR-mutant or wild-type nodules. Normal lung had highest clonality; later lesions appeared denser, more diverse.

The rearrangement links TRBV9 to TRBJ2-3; D unresolved. The source is a person aged 55-80 years with lung adenocarcinoma. Input material: FFPE lung adenocarcinoma in situ tissue. CDR3 nucleotide sequence: TGTGCCAGCAGCGCACGAGTCACAGATACGCAGTATTTT. It specifies CASSARVTDTQYF.